This record concerns one T cell receptor beta chain sequence. Its target is unknown. This sample is drawn from a study of Graves' ophthalmopathy and Graves' hyperthyroidism. Turning to the study itself: Peripheral blood was gathered at the point of initial diagnosis, before any treatment started. Study-wide points: Ophthalmopathy progression was predicted by the model at just over 70% sensitivity and about 74% specificity.

Per germline, CDR1 SSHAT and CDR2 FNYEAQ (reference sequence). The CDR3 totals 19 residues. The trim removed 1 base at V and 1 base at J, leaving 12 bases unmatched. TCR beta CDR3 amplification used RNA transcripts. HTBI primers were employed in first-round RT-PCR, then a second-round multiplex PCR followed. TCRdb processed the multiplex PCR reads anew with MiXCR; each CDR3 protein has one entry. Found here are about 740,000 distinct CDR3 sequences, 35% to 50% of them singletons; the top ten hold approximately 46%. The TCR originated in an adult man with Graves' ophthalmopathy. The chain joins TRBV7-7 to TRBJ2-2; 7 nucleotides align to TRBD2. Sequenced input: peripheral blood. CDR3 DNA: TGTGCCAGCAGCTTAGGAGGTCGGGGGGAGATCAGGAACACCGGGGAGCTGTTTTTT. Its translation is CASSLGGRGEIRNTGELFF. Together with reference TRBV7-7 and TRBJ2-2, the CDR3 gives the full variable domain: GAGVSQSPRYKVTKRGQDVTLRCDPISSHATLYWYQQALGQGPEFLTYFNYEAQPDKSGLPSDRFSAERPEGSISTLTIQRTEQRDSAMYRCASSLGGRGEIRNTGELFFGEGSRLTVL.